This TCR beta chain came from a study of Ad26.COV2.S vaccination and SARS-CoV-2 variants. Study as a whole: The authors gave Ad26.COV2.S intramuscularly, either once or twice 56 days apart.

Assay: immunoSEQ multiplex PCR; the TCRdb copy retains only in-frame clones and omits some. The data show a few hundred thousand clones, roughly 90% seen once. Overall study results and limits: Recipients given vaccine exceeded placebo recipients in spike-specific TCR breadth.

As to this clone: Its target is not known.

Indicated treatment: 19 received Ad26.COV2.S at low or high dose, single or two shots; roughly five received placebo; per-sample allocation not given. Sampling was performed 63 days after the first vaccine or placebo injection. Sequencing was performed on peripheral blood, taken in a trial of Ad26.COV2.S vaccine versus placebo. This receptor was taken from a person aged 18-60 years who received the Ad26.COV2.S COVID-19 vaccine or a placebo.

CDR3 sequence: CATNTGTGNTIYF. The CDR3 coding sequence is TGTGCCACCAACACAGGGACTGGAAACACCATATATTTT. The chain recombines TRBV5-4 with TRBJ1-3; D may be TRBD1 (6 bases). The CDR3 has 13 amino acids. Trimming removed 9 bases at V and 2 bases at J, with 12 bases between. CDR1 and CDR2 from the germline V gene are SGHNT and YYREEE (reference sequence).